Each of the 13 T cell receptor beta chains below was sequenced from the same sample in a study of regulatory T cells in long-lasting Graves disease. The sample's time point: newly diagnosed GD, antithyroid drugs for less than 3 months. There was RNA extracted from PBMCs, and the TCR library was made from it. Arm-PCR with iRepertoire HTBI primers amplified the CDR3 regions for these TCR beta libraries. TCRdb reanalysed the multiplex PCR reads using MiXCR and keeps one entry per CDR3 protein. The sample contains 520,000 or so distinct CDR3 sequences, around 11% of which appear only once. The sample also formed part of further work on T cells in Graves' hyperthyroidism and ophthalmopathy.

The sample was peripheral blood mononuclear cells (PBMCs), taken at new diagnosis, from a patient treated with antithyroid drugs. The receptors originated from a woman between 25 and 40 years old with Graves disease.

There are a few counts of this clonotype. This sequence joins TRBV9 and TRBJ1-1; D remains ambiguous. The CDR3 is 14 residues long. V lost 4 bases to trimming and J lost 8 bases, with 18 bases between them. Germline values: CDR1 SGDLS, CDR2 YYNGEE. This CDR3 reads CASSPMARGGEAFF. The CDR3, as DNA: TGTGCCAGCAGCCCTATGGCACGAGGAGGGGAAGCTTTCTTT.

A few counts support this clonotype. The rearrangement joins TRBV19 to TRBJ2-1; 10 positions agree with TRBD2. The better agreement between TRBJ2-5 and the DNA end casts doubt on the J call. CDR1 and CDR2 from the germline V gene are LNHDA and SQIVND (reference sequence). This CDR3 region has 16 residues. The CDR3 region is CASRRASGSRGETQYF. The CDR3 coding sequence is TGTGCTTCCAGACGGGCTAGCGGGAGTCGGGGAGAGACCCAGTACTTC.

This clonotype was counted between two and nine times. The CDR3 DNA follows: TGTGCCAGTACTTTGACAGGACTAGATAACACTGAAGCTTTCTTT. This encodes CASTLTGLDNTEAFF. This chain uses TRBV19 with TRBJ1-1, with a weak D call TRBD1 (6 bases). The CDR3 contains 15 residues. The germline gives CDR1 LNHDA, CDR2 SQIVND (reference sequence). V shed 7 bases and J shed 2 bases, with 17 bases lying between them.

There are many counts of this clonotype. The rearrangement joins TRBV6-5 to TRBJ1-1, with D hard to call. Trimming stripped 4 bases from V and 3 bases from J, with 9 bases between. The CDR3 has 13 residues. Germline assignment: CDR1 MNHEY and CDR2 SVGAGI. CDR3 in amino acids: CASSFGEDTEAFF. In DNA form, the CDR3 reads TGTGCCAGCAGTTTTGGGGAGGACACTGAAGCTTTCTTT.

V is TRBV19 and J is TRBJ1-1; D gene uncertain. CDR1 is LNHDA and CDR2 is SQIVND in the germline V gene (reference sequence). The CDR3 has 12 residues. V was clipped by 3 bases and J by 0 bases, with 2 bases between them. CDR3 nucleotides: TGTGCCAGTAGTATCTTGAACACTGAAGCTTTCTTT. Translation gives CASSILNTEAFF. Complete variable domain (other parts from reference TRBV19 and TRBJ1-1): DGGITQSPKYLFRKEGQNVTLSCEQNLNHDAMYWYRQDPGQGLRLIYYSQIVNDFQKGDIAEGYSVSREKKESFPLTVTSAQKNPTAFYLCASSILNTEAFFGQGTRLTVV.

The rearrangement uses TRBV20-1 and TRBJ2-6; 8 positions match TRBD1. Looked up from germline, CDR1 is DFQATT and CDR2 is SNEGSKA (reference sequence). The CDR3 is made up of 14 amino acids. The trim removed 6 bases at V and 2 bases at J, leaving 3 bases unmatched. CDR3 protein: CSAMDRAGANVLTF. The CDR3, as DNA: TGCAGTGCAATGGACAGGGCTGGGGCCAACGTCCTGACTTTC.

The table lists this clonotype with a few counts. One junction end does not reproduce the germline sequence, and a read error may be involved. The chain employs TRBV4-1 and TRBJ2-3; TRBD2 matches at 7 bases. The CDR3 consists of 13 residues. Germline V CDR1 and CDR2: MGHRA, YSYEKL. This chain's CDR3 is CASSQANERPGGF. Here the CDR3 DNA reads TGCGCCAGCAGCCAAGCGAATGAACGCCCGGGGGGATTT.

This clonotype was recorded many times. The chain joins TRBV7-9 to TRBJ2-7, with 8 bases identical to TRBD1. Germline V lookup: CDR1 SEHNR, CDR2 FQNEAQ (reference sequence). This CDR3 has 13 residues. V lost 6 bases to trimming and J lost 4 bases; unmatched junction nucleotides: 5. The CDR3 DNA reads TGTGCCAGCAGTCCAGGGGGCAGGTACGAGCAGTACTTC. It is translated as CASSPGGRYEQYF.

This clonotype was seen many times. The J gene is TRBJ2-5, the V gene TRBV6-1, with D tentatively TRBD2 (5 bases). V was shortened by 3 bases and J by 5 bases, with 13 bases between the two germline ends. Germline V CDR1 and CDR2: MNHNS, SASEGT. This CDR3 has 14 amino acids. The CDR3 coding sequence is TGTGCCAGCAGTGATCTGGCAGGCGGGGAGACCCAGTACTTC. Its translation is CASSDLAGGETQYF.

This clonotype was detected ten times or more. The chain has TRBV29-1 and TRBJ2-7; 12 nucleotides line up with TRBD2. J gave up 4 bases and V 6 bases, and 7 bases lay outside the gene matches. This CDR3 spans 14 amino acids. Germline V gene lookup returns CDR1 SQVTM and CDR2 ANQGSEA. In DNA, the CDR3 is TGCAGCGTGACACCTAGCGGGAGGGAGTACGAGCAGTACTTC. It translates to CSVTPSGREYEQYF.

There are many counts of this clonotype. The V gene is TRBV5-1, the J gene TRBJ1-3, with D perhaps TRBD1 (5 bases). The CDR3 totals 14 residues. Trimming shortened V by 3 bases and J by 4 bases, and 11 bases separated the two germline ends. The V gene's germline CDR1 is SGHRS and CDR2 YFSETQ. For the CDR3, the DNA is TGCGCCAGCAGCTGGGAGGGGACCGGAAACACCATATATTTT. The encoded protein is CASSWEGTGNTIYF.

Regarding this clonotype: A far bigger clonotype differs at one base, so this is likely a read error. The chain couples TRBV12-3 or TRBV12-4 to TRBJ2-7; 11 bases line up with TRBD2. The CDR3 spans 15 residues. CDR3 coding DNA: TGTGCCAGCACGCTCCGACTAGCGGGATTTGAGACCCAGCACTTC. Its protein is CASTLRLAGFETQHF.

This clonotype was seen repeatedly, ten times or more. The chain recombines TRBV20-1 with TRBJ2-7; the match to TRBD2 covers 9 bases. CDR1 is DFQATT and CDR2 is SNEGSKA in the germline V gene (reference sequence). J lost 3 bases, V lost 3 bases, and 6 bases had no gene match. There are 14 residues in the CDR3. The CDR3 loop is CSASRGLANYEQYF. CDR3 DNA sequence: TGCAGTGCTAGTCGGGGACTAGCAAACTACGAGCAGTACTTC.